One T cell receptor beta chain is described in this entry. The sample originates from a study of T cell responses to AZD1222 COVID-19 vaccine. The repertoire was sequenced with immunoSEQ multiplex PCR; TCRdb's copy has only in-frame clones and lacks some. The data contain over 60,000 clones, 80% to 90% of them seen just once; the ten biggest clones take up around 24%. Germline assignment: CDR1 SGHTA and CDR2 FQGNSA. CDR3 length: 13 amino acids. V was pared by 5 bases and J by 5 bases, with 12 bases between. This rearrangement joins TRBV7-2 to TRBJ1-2, with a weak D call TRBD1 (6 bases). This TCR came from an adult in good health. The material sequenced was peripheral blood, taken on day 0 of AZD1222 vaccination. The CDR3 DNA sequence: TGTGCCAGCAGCATCGACAGGCTATATGGCTACACCTTC. Protein: CASSIDRLYGYTF. Combining the CDR3 with reference TRBV7-2 and TRBJ1-2 gives the whole variable domain GAGVSQSPSNKVTEKGKDVELRCDPISGHTALYWYRQSLGQGLEFLIYFQGNSAPDKSGLPSDRFSAERTGGSVSTLTIQRTQQEDSAVYLCASSIDRLYGYTFGSGTRLTVV.